The 27 T cell receptor beta chains below come from one sample, sequenced in a study of metastatic and nonmetastatic thyroid tumors. Nobody among the patients had been given any treatment before thyroid surgery. TCRdb reassembled clones from the PCR reads with MiXCR. The sample carries under 8,500 clones, around two fifths recorded once. What was sequenced was tumor tissue. These receptors all stem from a female donor with papillary thyroid cancer or a benign thyroid nodule (not recorded which). Some clones in this sample may be carry-over from other donors' samples.

V and J are TRBV6-9 and TRBJ1-1; D is unresolved. The V gene lost 3 bases and the J gene lost 4 bases, with 12 bases spanning the gap. The CDR3 totals 14 residues. The V gene's germline CDR1 is MNHGY and CDR2 SVAAGI. Here the CDR3 reads CASSYRAAATEAFF. CDR3 in DNA: TGTGCCAGCAGTTACCGGGCGGCAGCCACTGAAGCTTTCTTT.

The chain carries TRBV11-3 and TRBJ2-2, with unresolved D. This CDR3 is 13 amino acids long. CDR1 and CDR2 (germline): SGHNT, YENEEA. V lost 0 bases and J 6 bases, leaving 5 bases between the germline ends. In DNA, the CDR3 is TGTGCCAGCAGCTTAGAGGCGGCCGGGGAGCTGTTTTTT. This encodes CASSLEAAGELFF.

This clone was picked up many times. One end of the junction varies from germline; a read error may be responsible. The V call is TRBV7-3, the J call TRBJ2-3; 8 bases line up with TRBD2. This CDR3 has 17 amino acids. Looked up from germline, CDR1 is SGHTA and CDR2 is FQGTGA. The CDR3 nucleotides are TGTGCCAGCAGCTTAACGGGAGCGGGAGCTAGCACAGATACACAGTATTTT. Translation: CASSLTGAGASTDTQYF.

This clone was recorded many times. A much larger clone is a single base away; this may be a read error. This sequence joins TRBV7-7 and TRBJ2-5; the match to TRBD2 covers 8 bases. CDR1 and CDR2 from the germline V gene are SSHAT and FNYEAQ (reference sequence). The CDR3 consists of 13 residues. The CDR3 bases are TGTGCTAGCAGCTTCGAACTAGCGGAAGCCCAGTACTTC. Protein: CASSFELAEAQYF.

The rearrangement joins TRBV10-1 to TRBJ1-1; D unclear. Germline V lookup: CDR1 WNHNN, CDR2 SYGVQD (reference sequence). This CDR3 has 14 amino acids. The ends were cut back, 2 bases at V and 1 base at J, with 8 bases in the middle. The CDR3 coding sequence is TGCGCCAGCAGTGAGACGATGGGGAACACTGAAGCTTTCTTT. Its translation is CASSETMGNTEAFF.

The sample holds a few counts of this clone. V is TRBV19 and J is TRBJ2-5; TRBD1 is a possible D gene (6 bases). Trimming left V 0 bases short and J 2 bases short, with 10 bases between. Germline V CDR1 and CDR2: LNHDA, SQIVND (reference sequence). The CDR3 contains 15 residues. CDR3 nucleotides: TGTGCCAGTAGTATAGATCTCGGACAGCAAGAGACCCAGTACTTC. Amino acid sequence: CASSIDLGQQETQYF.

This clone is deemed large (0.1 to 1%). V and J are TRBV6-4 and TRBJ1-1; unclear D gene. Germline V gene data show CDR1 as MRHNA and CDR2 as SNTAGT. The CDR3 is 13 residues long. V lost 4 bases, J lost 0 bases, and 6 bases lay in between. The CDR3, as DNA: TGTGCCAGCAGTGCACGACTGAACACTGAAGCTTTCTTT. This encodes CASSARLNTEAFF.

The chain is built from TRBV20-1 and TRBJ2-7, with D possibly matching TRBD2 (5 bases). Germline V gene lookup returns CDR1 DFQATT and CDR2 SNEGSKA (reference sequence). Deletions cut 1 base from V and 2 bases from J, with 12 bases between. CDR3 length equals 14 residues. The CDR3 DNA follows: TGCAGTGCTAGAGGATATGAAGCGGCCTACGAGCAGTACTTC. It is translated as CSARGYEAAYEQYF.

This rearrangement joins TRBV5-1 to TRBJ2-7; TRBD2 matches at 7 bases. V trimming: 0 bases; J trimming: 5 bases; junction bases outside the gene matches: 2. The CDR3 has 13 residues. In germline, CDR1 is SGHRS, CDR2 YFSETQ. Written as DNA, the CDR3 is TGCGCCAGCAGCTTGGGGGAGGGCCACGAGCAGTACTTC. Translation gives CASSLGEGHEQYF. The full variable domain, in which reference TRBV5-1 and TRBJ2-7 provide the parts outside the CDR3, is KAGVTQTPRYLIKTRGQQVTLSCSPISGHRSVSWYQQTPGQGLQFLFEYFSETQRNKGNFPGRFSGRQFSNSRSEMNVSTLELGDSALYLCASSLGEGHEQYFGPGTRLTVT.

The chain carries TRBV12-3 or TRBV12-4 and TRBJ1-5, with D perhaps matching TRBD1 (5 bases). Trimming took off 4 bases at V and 1 base at J, with 14 bases between the two ends. This CDR3 comprises 16 residues. The CDR3 spells CASSSPGGGSNQPQHF. In nucleotides, the CDR3 is TGTGCCAGCAGTTCCCCGGGGGGTGGAAGCAATCAGCCCCAGCATTTT.

This clone occurred a few times. The chain combines TRBV10-3 with TRBJ2-2; D may be TRBD1 or TRBD2 (6 bases each). Per germline, CDR1 ENHRY and CDR2 SYGVKD. V lost 4 bases and J lost 6, with 12 bases in between. The CDR3 has 14 amino acids. In DNA, the CDR3 is TGTGCCATCAGTGCCCTGGAGGGGGCCGGGGAGCTGTTTTTT. It codes for CAISALEGAGELFF.

A word on this clone: At the DNA level, this CDR3 is encoded by other sequences in the same sample as well. The gene calls are TRBV28 and TRBJ2-7; D gene uncertain. CDR1 and CDR2 from the germline V gene are MDHEN and SYDVKM. V lost 2 bases to trimming and J lost 2 bases, with 4 bases between them. The CDR3 spans 12 residues. CDR3 coding DNA: TGTGCCAGCAGTTTAGGCACCTACGAGCAGTACTTC. It yields the protein CASSLGTYEQYF.

This chain uses TRBV12-3 or TRBV12-4 with TRBJ2-7; a weak D match, TRBD2 (6 bases). The CDR3 length is 13 residues. V was pared by 5 bases and J by 7 bases, with 15 bases between. CDR3 in amino acids: CASSTRAAGEQYF. The CDR3 DNA sequence: TGTGCCAGCAGTACCCGGGCCGCGGGGGAGCAGTACTTC.

This sequence joins TRBV6-1 and TRBJ1-4, with unresolved D. Germline CDR1 is MNHNS and CDR2 is SASEGT. The ends were cut back, 8 bases at V and 8 bases at J, with 15 bases in the middle. The CDR3 is made up of 13 amino acids. This CDR3 is CASGGRGGEKLFF. DNA for the CDR3: TGTGCCAGCGGAGGGCGGGGAGGAGAAAAACTGTTTTTT.

This clone came up many times. J is TRBJ1-2 and V is TRBV6-2 or TRBV6-3, with 11 bases fitting TRBD1. The germline V gene encodes CDR1 MNHEY and CDR2 SVGEGT. The CDR3 has 15 residues. V was clipped by 6 bases and J by 4 bases; unmatched bases: 7. The CDR3 is CASRRGQGELYGYTF. Written as DNA, the CDR3 is TGTGCCAGCAGGCGGGGACAGGGGGAACTCTATGGCTACACCTTC.

V and J are TRBV11-2 and TRBJ1-2, with 11 bases fitting TRBD1. The CDR3 is 16 amino acids. Germline CDR1 reads SGHAT; CDR2 reads FQNNGV. After removal of 5 bases from V and 3 bases from J, the junction contained 8 bases not matched to a gene. The CDR3 nucleotides read TGTGCCAGCAGCCCCGGCCCGGACAGGGGGCACTATGGCTACACCTTC. Its protein product is CASSPGPDRGHYGYTF.

V gene TRBV5-1 combines with J gene TRBJ2-7; D is possibly TRBD2 (6 bases). Germline values: CDR1 SGHRS, CDR2 YFSETQ. This CDR3 is built from 13 residues. Trimming removed 7 bases at V and 1 base at J, with 12 bases between. CDR3 nucleotides: TGCGCCAGCCGGAGGGGACCGTCCTACGAGCAGTACTTC. Translating it yields CASRRGPSYEQYF.

This clone was detected only a few times. This chain's CDR3 is CASTLGTSGRVRTDTQYF. CDR3 in DNA: TGTGCCAGCACCCTGGGGACTAGCGGGAGAGTTAGAACAGATACGCAGTATTTT. V gene TRBV28 combines with J gene TRBJ2-3; 14 nucleotides match TRBD2. V was clipped by 7 bases and J by 3 bases; unmatched bases: 12. Germline V CDR1 and CDR2: MDHEN, SYDVKM. The CDR3 has 18 residues.

The chain is built from TRBV5-8 and TRBJ1-2; D uncertain. CDR3 size: 15 residues. CDR1 is SGHTS and CDR2 is YDEGEE in the germline V gene. Trimming took 7 bases from V and 0 from J, leaving 16 bases between them. As DNA, the CDR3 is TGTGCCAGCGGCCGACGATCAGTTGCTAACTATGGCTACACCTTC. It codes for CASGRRSVANYGYTF.

This clone showed up just a few times. A much more abundant neighbour one base away suggests this may be a read error. CDR3 protein: CASSEQDDEQFF. The CDR3 DNA reads TGTGCCAGCAGCGAACAGGACGATGAGCAGTTCTTC. The rearrangement uses TRBV11-2 and TRBJ2-1; perhaps TRBD1 as D (5 bases). Germline V CDR1 and CDR2: SGHAT, FQNNGV. Between the trimmed V and J ends, which lost 5 bases and 8 bases, there was a span of 10 bases. This CDR3 has 12 amino acids.

The rearrangement uses TRBV18 and TRBJ1-6; no reliable D call. V was clipped by 2 bases and J by 7 bases, with 6 bases between them. This CDR3 region has 13 residues. From germline, CDR1 is KGHSH and CDR2 LQKENI. The CDR3 bases are TGTGCCAGCTCACCAGGGGAGAATTCACCCCTCCACTTT. Translated: CASSPGENSPLHF.

The chain couples TRBV20-1 to TRBJ2-7; TRBD2 might be the D (5 bases). This CDR3 spans 15 amino acids. Trimming pared 1 base from V and 6 bases from J, leaving 19 bases between. Germline assignment: CDR1 DFQATT and CDR2 SNEGSKA (reference sequence). The CDR3 bases are TGCAGTGCTAGAGGGCGGGCAGAGGTTTGGGCCGAGCAGTACTTC. It specifies CSARGRAEVWAEQYF.

This chain uses TRBV27 with TRBJ2-7; 9 positions agree with TRBD1. CDR1 and CDR2 from the germline V gene are MNHEY and SMNVEV (reference sequence). The CDR3 loop spans 15 amino acids. J lost 0 bases, V lost 3 bases, and 3 bases had no gene match. The CDR3 region is CASSFGQGTSYEQYF. The CDR3 region has the DNA TGTGCCAGCAGTTTTGGACAGGGGACCTCCTACGAGCAGTACTTC.

Sample share makes this clone medium-sized. The rearrangement uses TRBV27 and TRBJ2-1; D gene ambiguous. CDR1 MNHEY and CDR2 SMNVEV come from the germline V gene (reference sequence). The CDR3 is 14 residues long. The V gene lost 5 bases and the J gene lost 0 bases, with 8 bases spanning the gap. CDR3 coding DNA: TGTGCCAGCAGTGTCGCAAGCTCCTACAATGAGCAGTTCTTC. It codes for CASSVASSYNEQFF.

Judged by abundance, this clone is large. This chain links TRBV10-2 with TRBJ2-7; D is unresolved. V lost 2 bases and J lost 12, with 8 bases in between. The CDR3 sequence is 10 residues long. CDR1 is WSHSY, CDR2 SAAADI, per germline. CDR3 in DNA: TGCGCCAGCAGTGAGGGTCGGCTGTACTTC. Translated: CASSEGRLYF.

This chain joins TRBV7-2 and TRBJ2-2; D remains ambiguous. V shed 1 base and J shed 6 bases, with 3 bases lying between them. The CDR3 is made up of 12 amino acids. Germline CDR1 is SGHTA and CDR2 is FQGNSA. In nucleotides, the CDR3 is TGTGCCAGCAGCTTAGGGTCCGGGGAGCTGTTTTTT. It yields the protein CASSLGSGELFF.

Regarding this clone: The CDR3 carries no conserved terminal phenylalanine or tryptophan, so it likely arises from a read error. CDR3 DNA sequence: TGTGACAGTAGGCCGGGACAGGGTAGTGATCAGTTCTAC. This sequence encodes CDSRPGQGSDQFY. The chain is built from TRBV19 and TRBJ2-1, with 9 bases identical to TRBD1. This CDR3 region has 13 residues. Germline CDR1 LNHDA, CDR2 SQIVND (reference sequence).